A single sample is the source of the 29 T cell receptor beta chains below, sequenced in a study of cytotoxic CD8 clonotypes in ibrutinib-treated CLL. Profiled with immunoSEQ multiplex PCR; TCRdb holds only in-frame clones, not every one. The profile shows about 9,400 clones, around 60% of them singletons. The input for sequencing was PBMCs, taken before ibrutinib treatment. Receptors originate from a human donor with chronic lymphocytic leukemia.

This clone was picked up a small number of times. V is TRBV6-6 and J is TRBJ1-4, with 10 positions matching TRBD1. Looked up from germline, CDR1 is MNHNY and CDR2 is SVGAGI (reference sequence). The CDR3 totals 16 residues. V shed 0 bases, J shed 7 bases, and the junction held 5 bases outside the gene matches. The CDR3 loop is CASSYSTGGGFEKLFF. DNA for the CDR3: TGTGCCAGCAGTTACTCGACAGGGGGCGGTTTTGAAAAACTGTTTTTT.

This sequence joins TRBV9 and TRBJ2-3, with 8 bases aligning to TRBD2. J was trimmed by 1 base and V by 0 bases; bases with no gene match: 4. Germline V gene sequence: CDR1 SGDLS, CDR2 YYNGEE. The CDR3 length is 16 residues. For the CDR3, the DNA is TGTGCCAGCAGCGTAGGGCCAGCGGGGGGCACAGATACGCAGTATTTT. Its translation is CASSVGPAGGTDTQYF.

This clone was found a few times. V is TRBV27 and J is TRBJ1-2, with D perhaps TRBD1 (6 bases). This CDR3 has 16 amino acids. V dropped 7 bases and J dropped 3 bases, with 21 bases sitting between them. The germline V gene encodes CDR1 MNHEY and CDR2 SMNVEV (reference sequence). This CDR3 reads CASNPVGGAGYYGYTF. In nucleotides, the CDR3 is TGTGCCAGCAACCCTGTCGGGGGCGCAGGATACTATGGCTACACCTTC.

This chain uses TRBV6-5 with TRBJ2-3; 7 bases agree with TRBD1. V lost 6 bases to trimming and J lost 1 base; unmatched junction nucleotides: 7. Germline V gene data show CDR1 as MNHEY and CDR2 as SVGAGI. The CDR3 spans 15 residues. The DNA for the CDR3 is TGTGCCAGCAGAGGAGTAGGGGGCGGCACAGATACGCAGTATTTT. Translation: CASRGVGGGTDTQYF.

The J gene is TRBJ2-3, the V gene TRBV18, with a possible D match to TRBD1 (7 bases). Germline-derived CDR1 and CDR2 are KGHSH and LQKENI. The CDR3 length is 15 residues. Between the trimmed V and J ends, which lost 5 bases and 2 bases, there was a span of 14 bases. The CDR3 nucleotides are TGTGCCAGCTCAACCGACAGGGACTTCACAGATACGCAGTATTTT. It is translated as CASSTDRDFTDTQYF.

The chain recombines TRBV4-1 with TRBJ2-7, with unresolved D. The CDR3 sequence is 15 residues long. Germline values: CDR1 MGHRA, CDR2 YSYEKL. Deletions cut 0 bases from V and 3 bases from J, with 12 bases between. CDR3 amino acids: CASSQDRLSRYEQYF. CDR3 in DNA: TGCGCCAGCAGCCAAGATCGGTTGAGCCGCTACGAGCAGTACTTC.

The rearrangement uses TRBV5-6 and TRBJ1-6, with D perhaps matching TRBD1 (6 bases). V was shortened by 2 bases and J by 6 bases, with 12 bases between the two germline ends. This CDR3 has 15 amino acids. Per the germline V gene, CDR1 is SGHDT and CDR2 is YYEEEE. The CDR3 nucleotides are TGTGCCAGCAGCTTTACAGGGCTCCCTAATTCACCCCTCCACTTT. The encoded protein is CASSFTGLPNSPLHF.

The chain uses TRBV5-4 and TRBJ2-5; D remains ambiguous. In germline, CDR1 is SGHNT, CDR2 YYREEE (reference sequence). Trimming removed 3 bases from V and 0 bases from J, with 12 bases in between. CDR3 length equals 15 residues. CDR3 loop: CASSSPGPHQETQYF. The CDR3 DNA is TGTGCCAGCAGCTCCCCGGGCCCACACCAAGAGACCCAGTACTTC. Variable domain in full (rest from reference TRBV5-4 and TRBJ2-5): ETGVTQSPTHLIKTRGQQVTLRCSSQSGHNTVSWYQQALGQGPQFIFQYYREEENGRGNFPPRFSGLQFPNYSSELNVNALELDDSALYLCASSSPGPHQETQYFGPGTRLLVL.

The V call is TRBV9, the J call TRBJ2-7; 11 nucleotides line up with TRBD2. The CDR3 sequence is 16 residues long. Germline values: CDR1 SGDLS, CDR2 YYNGEE. J gave up 4 bases and V 0 bases, and 6 bases lay outside the gene matches. The CDR3 region is CASSVVPSGGRYEQYF. The CDR3 DNA reads as TGTGCCAGCAGCGTAGTGCCTAGCGGGGGGCGGTACGAGCAGTACTTC.

The CDR3 reads CASKLAGGPNTGELFF. The CDR3 coding sequence is TGTGCCAGCAAACTAGCGGGGGGTCCGAACACCGGGGAGCTGTTTTTT. This chain links TRBV7-2 with TRBJ2-2; 12 nucleotides agree with TRBD2. V lost 7 bases to trimming and J lost 0 bases; unmatched junction nucleotides: 3. The V gene's germline CDR1 is SGHTA and CDR2 FQGNSA. The length of the CDR3 is 16 residues. Complete variable domain (other parts from reference TRBV7-2 and TRBJ2-2): GAGVSQSPSNKVTEKGKDVELRCDPISGHTALYWYRQSLGQGLEFLIYFQGNSAPDKSGLPSDRFSAERTGGSVSTLTIQRTQQEDSAVYLCASKLAGGPNTGELFFGEGSRLTVL.

CDR3 loop: CASSQDPRDHGNQPQHF. The CDR3, as DNA: TGTGCCAGCAGCCAAGATCCCAGGGATCATGGCAATCAGCCCCAGCATTTT. This chain uses TRBV4-2 with TRBJ1-5; the D gene is possibly TRBD1 (5 bases). Germline CDR1 is LGHNA and CDR2 is YNFKEQ. The CDR3 is made up of 17 amino acids. The V and J ends lost 0 bases and 2 bases respectively, with 14 bases between them.

The DNA of the CDR3 is TGTGCCAGCAGCCTAGGAACGACTAGCGGGAGCTACAATGAGCAGTTCTTC. It encodes CASSLGTTSGSYNEQFF. V and J are TRBV6-4 and TRBJ2-1, with 12 bases identical to TRBD2. V trimming: 6 bases; J trimming: 3 bases; junction bases outside the gene matches: 9. There are 17 residues in the CDR3. Germline lookup yields CDR1 MRHNA and CDR2 SNTAGT.

The V call is TRBV11-1, the J call TRBJ2-1; 14 bases agree with TRBD2. Germline V gives CDR1 SGHAT, CDR2 FQDESV (reference sequence). The CDR3 has 16 amino acids. With V trimmed by 4 bases and J by 6 bases, 5 bases remained unmatched. The CDR3 spells CASSSTSGRATNEQFF. In nucleotides, the CDR3 is TGTGCCAGCAGCTCGACTAGCGGGAGGGCCACCAATGAGCAGTTCTTC.

The rearrangement joins TRBV7-8 to TRBJ2-7; D tentatively fits TRBD1 or TRBD2 (8 bases each). The length of the CDR3 is 19 residues. The V end was cut by 0 bases, the J end by 4 bases, with 25 bases between. Looked up from germline, CDR1 is SGHVS and CDR2 is FQNEAQ. CDR3 in amino acids: CASSLAWTGPLTSVYEQYF. The CDR3 DNA reads TGTGCCAGCAGCTTAGCCTGGACAGGGCCCCTGACTAGCGTTTACGAGCAGTACTTC.

This clone has just a few counts. The V and J genes are TRBV30 and TRBJ1-6; 11 bases line up with TRBD1. The V gene end was trimmed by 2 bases and the J gene end by 9 bases; junction bases not matched to a gene: 3. The CDR3 is 14 residues long. Germline values: CDR1 GTSNPN, CDR2 SVGIG (reference sequence). For the CDR3, the DNA is TGTGCCTGGAGTCACGGGACAGGGGGTTCACCCCTCCACTTT. This translates into CAWSHGTGGSPLHF.

In its sample, this clone was seen once. The V gene is TRBV5-1, the J gene TRBJ2-3, with 14 positions matching TRBD2. V was clipped by 4 bases and J by 1 base; unmatched bases: 2. The CDR3 length is 16 residues. In germline, CDR1 is SGHRS, CDR2 YFSETQ. The CDR3 region has the DNA TGCGCCAGCAGCGAGGGACTAGCGGGGGGCACAGATACGCAGTATTTT. Translated, it gives CASSEGLAGGTDTQYF.

The chain joins TRBV11-2 to TRBJ2-4; D might be TRBD1 (5 bases). CDR3 length: 16 amino acids. Trimming left V 0 bases short and J 0 bases short, with 9 bases between. Germline V gene data show CDR1 as SGHAT and CDR2 as FQNNGV. CDR3 coding DNA: TGTGCCAGCAGCTTAGAGGGGCGCGGAGCCAAAAACATTCAGTACTTC. Translated, it gives CASSLEGRGAKNIQYF. Full variable domain (missing parts from reference TRBV11-2 and TRBJ2-4): EAGVAQSPRYKIIEKRQSVAFWCNPISGHATLYWYQQILGQGPKLLIQFQNNGVVDDSQLPKDRFSAERLKGVDSTLKIQPAKLEDSAVYLCASSLEGRGAKNIQYFGAGTRLSVL.

V is TRBV18 and J is TRBJ2-4, with TRBD1 as a possible D gene (6 bases). Trimming cost V 3 bases and J 2 bases, with 17 bases left between them. The CDR3 loop spans 17 amino acids. Germline values: CDR1 KGHSH, CDR2 LQKENI. The CDR3 DNA sequence: TGTGCCAGCTCACCTATGGACAGTGCCTTTTCCAAAAACATTCAGTACTTC. This translates into CASSPMDSAFSKNIQYF.

This clone was counted between two and nine times. The chain couples TRBV27 to TRBJ2-1; no clear D gene. The CDR3 runs to 12 residues. The germline CDR1 and CDR2 sequences are MNHEY and SMNVEV (reference sequence). Trimming removed 8 bases from V and 9 bases from J, with 14 bases in between. CDR3 sequence (DNA): TGTGCCAGCGCAAACCGGGTGGGTGAGCAGTTCTTC. This encodes CASANRVGEQFF.

This chain uses TRBV2 with TRBJ2-2; TRBD2 is a possible D gene (6 bases). The CDR3 runs to 15 residues. CDR1 and CDR2 (germline): SNHLY, FYNNEI. With 4 bases removed from V and 2 bases from J, the gap between germline ends came to 11 bases. CDR3 amino acids: CASSGLVTNTGELFF. The CDR3 DNA reads as TGTGCCAGCAGTGGACTAGTAACAAACACCGGGGAGCTGTTTTTT.

This chain connects TRBV9 to TRBJ2-7; D unclear. The CDR3 contains 13 residues. Germline V lookup: CDR1 SGDLS, CDR2 YYNGEE. Trimming stripped 7 bases from V and 1 base from J, with 12 bases between. The CDR3 loop reads CASGRGGSYEQYF. As DNA, the CDR3 is TGTGCCAGCGGGCGAGGCGGATCCTACGAGCAGTACTTC.

The sample holds a few counts of this clone. The rearrangement joins TRBV9 to TRBJ1-1, with 9 positions matching TRBD1. Per the germline V gene, CDR1 is SGDLS and CDR2 is YYNGEE. The length of the CDR3 is 15 residues. The ends lost 1 base at V and 5 bases at J; junction bases unmatched: 6. In DNA, the CDR3 is TGTGCCAGCAGCGTACTGGGACAGGGTGGGACTGAAGCTTTCTTT. The encoded protein is CASSVLGQGGTEAFF.

The chain links TRBV2 to TRBJ2-1; 9 bases match TRBD2. V was pared by 6 bases and J by 4 bases, with 7 bases of the junction left unmatched. Germline assignment: CDR1 SNHLY and CDR2 FYNNEI. The CDR3 is 15 residues long. The chain's CDR3 is CASRVTSGSYNEQFF. The CDR3 DNA reads TGTGCCAGCAGAGTTACTAGCGGGTCGTACAATGAGCAGTTCTTC.

In its sample, this clone was seen a few times. The chain carries TRBV30 and TRBJ1-5; TRBD1 is a possible D gene (6 bases). This CDR3 has 12 amino acids. Trimming left V 5 bases short and J 7 bases short, with 12 bases between. Germline V CDR1 and CDR2: GTSNPN, SVGIG (reference sequence). CDR3 sequence: CAWRLGGQPQHF. CDR3 DNA sequence: TGTGCCTGGCGGCTTGGGGGCCAGCCCCAGCATTTT.

The chain links TRBV9 to TRBJ2-7; D not resolved. Trimming shortened V by 0 bases and J by 2 bases, and 6 bases separated the two germline ends. Germline CDR1 is SGDLS and CDR2 is YYNGEE. The CDR3 loop spans 13 amino acids. CDR3 sequence: CASSVGRTYEQYF. CDR3 in DNA: TGTGCCAGCAGCGTAGGAAGGACCTACGAGCAGTACTTC.

This clone appeared a few times. The V gene is TRBV4-1, the J gene TRBJ1-1; TRBD1 matches at 8 bases. The junction had 3 bases not matched to a gene; V was cut back by 3 bases and J by 0 bases. CDR3 size: 15 residues. Germline CDR1 reads MGHRA; CDR2 reads YSYEKL. CDR3 loop: CASSHPGQVNTEAFF. The DNA of the CDR3 is TGCGCCAGCAGCCATCCGGGACAGGTGAACACTGAAGCTTTCTTT.

The chain is built from TRBV29-1 and TRBJ2-7, with unresolved D. The CDR3 length is 14 residues. Germline V gives CDR1 SQVTM, CDR2 ANQGSEA. The V end was cut by 7 bases, the J end by 2 bases, with 18 bases between. CDR3 nucleotide sequence: TGCAGCGGGACGGACGGGCGAAACCCCTACGAGCAGTACTTC. This gives the protein CSGTDGRNPYEQYF.

V usage is TRBV2 and J usage is TRBJ2-2; a weak D match, TRBD2 (6 bases). Trimming took off 8 bases at V and 1 base at J, with 8 bases between the two ends. Germline V gene sequence: CDR1 SNHLY, CDR2 FYNNEI. The CDR3 extends over 13 amino acids. This CDR3 reads CASGRRNTGELFF. Here the CDR3 DNA reads TGTGCCAGCGGGAGGCGGAACACCGGGGAGCTGTTTTTT.

This sequence joins TRBV2 and TRBJ1-2; 12 bases match TRBD1. V lost 8 bases to trimming and J lost 8 bases; unmatched junction nucleotides: 9. The CDR3 totals 14 residues. Germline CDR1 and CDR2: SNHLY and FYNNEI. CDR3 amino acids: CASRGTGGAGGYTF. For the CDR3, the DNA is TGTGCCAGCCGCGGGACAGGGGGCGCCGGAGGCTACACCTTC.